The 22 T cell receptor beta chains in this list originate from one sample, sequenced in a study of T cells after yellow fever vaccination. A single record per CDR3 protein comes from TCRdb applying MiXCR to the 5' RACE reads. The sample lists roughly 330,000 distinct CDR3 sequences, roughly 4.3% occurring once. The sequencing used PBMCs, collected 5 days after the yellow fever booster vaccination. Receptors originate from a young man who received the YFV17D yellow fever vaccine.

This clonotype was observed a handful of times. V gene TRBV5-6 combines with J gene TRBJ1-1; TRBD1 matches 7 bases. CDR1 is SGHDT, CDR2 YYEEEE, per germline. The V and J ends lost 4 bases and 7 bases, in that order; junction bases with no gene match: 4. The CDR3 extends over 12 amino acids. The CDR3 DNA sequence: TGTGCCAGCAGCCTAGGGGGCTTTGAAGCTTTCTTT. It translates to CASSLGGFEAFF. Full variable domain (missing parts from reference TRBV5-6 and TRBJ1-1): DAGVTQSPTHLIKTRGQQVTLRCSPKSGHDTVSWYQQALGQGPQFIFQYYEEEERQRGNFPDRFSGHQFPNYSSELNVNALLLGDSALYLCASSLGGFEAFFGQGTRLTVV.

This clonotype was detected ten times or more. The chain employs TRBV2 and TRBJ2-7; 7 nucleotides align to TRBD2. V was clipped by 4 bases and J by 2 bases; unmatched bases: 8. The CDR3 sequence is 15 residues long. Germline V gives CDR1 SNHLY, CDR2 FYNNEI. The CDR3 here is CASSGFERGTYEQYV. The CDR3 DNA is TGTGCCAGCAGTGGTTTTGAGCGGGGCACCTACGAGCAGTACGTC.

The sample holds a few counts of this clonotype. This sequence joins TRBV7-9 and TRBJ2-6; no firm D call. The CDR3 is 19 amino acids. CDR1 SEHNR and CDR2 FQNEAQ come from the germline V gene (reference sequence). The germline V and J ends were trimmed by 3 bases and 1 base, with 19 bases remaining between them. In DNA form, the CDR3 reads TGTGCCAGCAGCTTTAAAATTCCGAGACAACGATCTGGGGCCAACGTCCTGACTTTC. Amino acids: CASSFKIPRQRSGANVLTF.

Only a few counts were recorded for this clonotype. The rearrangement links TRBV6-1 to TRBJ2-7; TRBD1 or TRBD2 may be the D gene (5 bases each). This CDR3 is built from 14 residues. V lost 3 bases, J lost 4 bases, and 13 bases lay in between. Germline V gene sequence: CDR1 MNHNS, CDR2 SASEGT. In DNA form, the CDR3 reads TGTGCCAGCAGTGAGATAGGGACGGCTTACGAGCAGTACGTC. The encoded protein is CASSEIGTAYEQYV.

This clonotype turned up a few times. The chain has TRBV7-2 and TRBJ1-2; 7 nucleotides line up with TRBD1. Losses at the gene ends were 8 bases for V and 0 bases for J; bases not matched to a gene: 6. Germline V gene lookup returns CDR1 SGHTA and CDR2 FQGNSA. This CDR3 has 14 residues. The CDR3 protein is CASGRDSTNYGYTF. In nucleotides, the CDR3 is TGTGCCAGCGGCCGGGACAGTACTAACTATGGCTACACCTTC.

The chain employs TRBV7-2 and TRBJ2-2, with D unresolved. The germline gives CDR1 SGHTA, CDR2 FQGNSA. V shed 1 base and J shed 4 bases, with 10 bases lying between them. This CDR3 comprises 15 residues. The chain's CDR3 is CASSLVRGPTGELFF. The CDR3 bases are TGTGCCAGCAGCTTAGTTAGAGGACCCACCGGGGAGCTGTTTTTT.

This clonotype has at least ten counts. The chain recombines TRBV7-2 with TRBJ2-2, with 7 bases that match TRBD1. CDR3 length: 16 amino acids. Germline assignment: CDR1 SGHTA and CDR2 FQGNSA. J gave up 0 bases and V 6 bases, and 7 bases lay outside the gene matches. The DNA of the CDR3 is TGTGCCAGCAGGCTCAGGGGGACAACGAACACCGGGGAGCTGTTTTTT. This gives the protein CASRLRGTTNTGELFF.

Many counts were recorded for this clonotype. The chain employs TRBV4-3 and TRBJ1-1; D might be TRBD1 (6 bases). Deletions cut 0 bases from V and 4 bases from J, with 12 bases between. Germline V gene lookup returns CDR1 LGHNA and CDR2 YSLEER. The CDR3 has 15 residues. CDR3 coding DNA: TGCGCCAGCAGCCAAGATGAATACAGGGTCACTGAAGCTTTCTTT. It yields the protein CASSQDEYRVTEAFF.

This clonotype occurred many times. The chain recombines TRBV20-1 with TRBJ2-4, with TRBD2 as a possible D gene (5 bases). Germline CDR1 reads DFQATT; CDR2 reads SNEGSKA (reference sequence). The CDR3 covers 14 residues. V was pared by 2 bases and J by 9 bases, with 17 bases between. CDR3 in DNA: TGCAGTGCTAGAACCTTCCCGGGAATAAGCATTCAGTACTTC. Translating it yields CSARTFPGISIQYF.

The chain carries TRBV24-1 and TRBJ2-5; no firm D call. V lost 7 bases, J lost 5 bases, and 10 bases lay in between. Germline CDR1 and CDR2: KGHDR and SFDVKD. The CDR3 runs to 12 residues. In DNA, the CDR3 is TGTGCCACCAGGGGTTCAGGCGAGACCCAGTACTTC. Its protein product is CATRGSGETQYF.

The chain joins TRBV18 to TRBJ2-3, with D possibly matching TRBD2 (6 bases). This CDR3 contains 16 residues. V was cut by 1 base and J by 0 bases, with 11 bases left in between. Germline V gene lookup returns CDR1 KGHSH and CDR2 LQKENI. Written as DNA, the CDR3 is TGTGCCAGCTCACCACTGCCTCGGGGGAGCACAGATACGCAGTATTTT. It specifies CASSPLPRGSTDTQYF.

This clonotype showed up many times. The chain couples TRBV5-1 to TRBJ2-7; 11 nucleotides line up with TRBD2. Germline-derived CDR1 and CDR2 are SGHRS and YFSETQ. The V gene end was trimmed by 4 bases and the J gene end by 0 bases; junction bases not matched to a gene: 9. The CDR3 extends over 17 amino acids. In nucleotides, the CDR3 is TGCGCCAGCAGCCCACCTACTAGCGGGGGCTTCTCCTACGAGCAGTACTTC. This gives the protein CASSPPTSGGFSYEQYF.

This clonotype was recorded many times. V usage is TRBV6-5 and J usage is TRBJ1-5; D may be TRBD1 (5 bases). The length of the CDR3 is 14 residues. Deletions cut 1 base from V and 5 bases from J, with 9 bases between. Germline lookup yields CDR1 MNHEY and CDR2 SVGAGI. In DNA form, the CDR3 reads TGTGCCAGCAGTTACTTCGGGGCTGATCAGCCCCAGCATTTT. Translation gives CASSYFGADQPQHF.

V and J are TRBV5-1 and TRBJ2-6, with TRBD2 as a possible D gene (6 bases). This CDR3 region has 16 residues. Germline assignment: CDR1 SGHRS and CDR2 YFSETQ. The V gene lost 3 bases and the J gene lost 2 bases, with 12 bases spanning the gap. This chain's CDR3 is CASSWEDGTGANVLTF. CDR3 DNA sequence: TGCGCCAGCAGCTGGGAGGACGGGACTGGGGCCAACGTCCTGACTTTC.

This clonotype was counted only a few times. V usage is TRBV15 and J usage is TRBJ2-7; TRBD2 agrees at 11 bases. The CDR3 contains 15 residues. V trimming: 6 bases; J trimming: 5 bases; junction bases outside the gene matches: 9. Germline-derived CDR1 and CDR2 are LNHNV and YYDKDF (reference sequence). The CDR3 protein is CATRPSGGPSHEQYF. Here the CDR3 DNA reads TGTGCCACCAGGCCTAGCGGGGGGCCGAGTCACGAGCAGTACTTC.

The chain links TRBV3-1 to TRBJ1-6; 7 bases are a match to TRBD1. Germline values: CDR1 LGHDT, CDR2 YNNKEL (reference sequence). V trimming: 4 bases; J trimming: 7 bases; junction bases outside the gene matches: 10. This CDR3 region has 16 residues. The CDR3 reads CASSRDPTGVNSPLHF. The CDR3 nucleotides are TGTGCCAGCAGCCGCGATCCTACAGGGGTCAATTCACCCCTCCACTTT.

This clonotype was recorded at least ten times. V gene TRBV27 combines with J gene TRBJ2-3; D is uncertain. Trimming took off 5 bases at V and 6 bases at J, with 12 bases between the two ends. Looked up from germline, CDR1 is MNHEY and CDR2 is SMNVEV (reference sequence). The CDR3 loop spans 13 amino acids. For the CDR3, the DNA is TGTGCCAGCAGTCCCGCTAACTCCGATACGCAGTATTTT. It codes for CASSPANSDTQYF.

This clonotype was picked up a small number of times. The genes are TRBV7-9 and TRBJ1-5; TRBD1 aligns across 7 bases. CDR1 is SEHNR, CDR2 FQNEAQ, per germline (reference sequence). The ends lost 1 base at V and 5 bases at J; junction bases unmatched: 5. The CDR3 has 15 amino acids. In DNA, the CDR3 is TGTGCCAGCAGCTTAGGAGGGGGCGCCTATCAGCCCCAGCATTTT. The encoded protein is CASSLGGGAYQPQHF.

The chain is built from TRBV7-9 and TRBJ2-1; 9 bases map to TRBD1. The CDR3 has 17 residues. J lost 4 bases, V lost 4 bases, and 11 bases had no gene match. Germline V gene lookup returns CDR1 SEHNR and CDR2 FQNEAQ (reference sequence). The CDR3 spells CASSWPRDRALYNEQFF. The CDR3 bases are TGTGCCAGCAGCTGGCCCCGGGACAGGGCCCTTTACAATGAGCAGTTCTTC.

This clonotype has at least ten counts. The chain has TRBV7-3 and TRBJ2-3; 7 nucleotides align to TRBD2. CDR3 size: 15 residues. The V gene end was trimmed by 2 bases and the J gene end by 6 bases; junction bases not matched to a gene: 8. The germline gives CDR1 SGHTA, CDR2 FQGTGA. The CDR3: CASSLGVYGGDTQYF. CDR3 DNA sequence: TGTGCCAGCAGCTTAGGGGTATACGGGGGGGATACGCAGTATTTT.

This sequence joins TRBV10-3 and TRBJ2-2; maybe TRBD1 (5 bases). The CDR3 runs to 15 residues. Trimming removed 3 bases from V and 2 bases from J, with 10 bases in between. The germline gives CDR1 ENHRY, CDR2 SYGVKD. The CDR3 here is CAISDRGINTGELFF. The CDR3 nucleotides read TGTGCCATCAGTGATAGGGGCATCAACACCGGGGAGCTGTTTTTT.

Here the CDR3 reads CASSHRDISNQPQHF. DNA for the CDR3: TGTGCCAGCAGCCACCGGGACATTAGCAATCAGCCCCAGCATTTT. The chain employs TRBV2 and TRBJ1-5; possible D gene TRBD1, 6 bases. Germline V CDR1 and CDR2: SNHLY, FYNNEI. The CDR3 totals 15 residues. The V end lost 6 bases, the J end lost 0 bases, and 12 bases lay between the germline ends.